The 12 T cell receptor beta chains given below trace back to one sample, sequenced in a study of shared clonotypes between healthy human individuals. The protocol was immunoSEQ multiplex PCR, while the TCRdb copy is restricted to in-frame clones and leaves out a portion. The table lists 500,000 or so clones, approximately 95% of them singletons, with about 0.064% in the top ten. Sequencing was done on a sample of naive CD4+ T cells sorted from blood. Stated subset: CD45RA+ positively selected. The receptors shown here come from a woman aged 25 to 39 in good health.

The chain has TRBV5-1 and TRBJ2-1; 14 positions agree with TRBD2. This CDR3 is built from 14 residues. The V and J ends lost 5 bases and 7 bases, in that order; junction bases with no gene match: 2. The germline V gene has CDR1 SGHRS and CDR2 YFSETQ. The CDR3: CASRGLAGENEQFF. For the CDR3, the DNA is TGCGCCAGCAGGGGACTAGCGGGAGAAAATGAGCAGTTCTTC. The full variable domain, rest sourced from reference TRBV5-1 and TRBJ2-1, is KAGVTQTPRYLIKTRGQQVTLSCSPISGHRSVSWYQQTPGQGLQFLFEYFSETQRNKGNFPGRFSGRQFSNSRSEMNVSTLELGDSALYLCASRGLAGENEQFFGPGTRLTVL.

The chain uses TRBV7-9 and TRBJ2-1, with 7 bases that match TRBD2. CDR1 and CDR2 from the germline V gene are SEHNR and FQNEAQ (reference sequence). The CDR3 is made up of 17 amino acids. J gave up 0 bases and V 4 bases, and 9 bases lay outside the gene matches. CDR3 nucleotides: TGTGCCAGCAGCTCAACCGGCCTAGCGGCCTCCTACAATGAGCAGTTCTTC. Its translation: CASSSTGLAASYNEQFF.

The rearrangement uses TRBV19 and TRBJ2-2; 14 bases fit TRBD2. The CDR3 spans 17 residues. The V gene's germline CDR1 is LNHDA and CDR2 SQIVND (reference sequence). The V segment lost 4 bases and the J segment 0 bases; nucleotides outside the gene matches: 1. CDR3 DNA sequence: TGTGCCAGTAGTAGGGGACTAGCGGGAGCGAACACCGGGGAGCTGTTTTTT. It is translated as CASSRGLAGANTGELFF.

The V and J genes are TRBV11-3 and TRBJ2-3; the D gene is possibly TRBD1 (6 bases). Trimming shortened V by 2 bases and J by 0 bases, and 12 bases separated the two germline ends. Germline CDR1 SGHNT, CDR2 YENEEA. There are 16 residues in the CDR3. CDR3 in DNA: TGTGCCAGCAGCTTAAACCGGGACACCAGCACAGATACGCAGTATTTT. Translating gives CASSLNRDTSTDTQYF.

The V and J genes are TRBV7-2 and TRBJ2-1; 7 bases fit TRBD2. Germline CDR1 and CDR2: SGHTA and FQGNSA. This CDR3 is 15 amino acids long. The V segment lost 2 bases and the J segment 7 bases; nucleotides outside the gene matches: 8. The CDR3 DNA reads TGTGCCAGCAGCTTAATGGGCGGGAGTCTTAATGAGCAGTTCTTC. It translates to CASSLMGGSLNEQFF.

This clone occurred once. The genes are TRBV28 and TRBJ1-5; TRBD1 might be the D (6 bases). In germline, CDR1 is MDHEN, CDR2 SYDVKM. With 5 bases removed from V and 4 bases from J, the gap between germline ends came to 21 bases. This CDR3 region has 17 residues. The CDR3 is CASSQTGLTFGNQPQHF. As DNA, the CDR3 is TGTGCCAGCAGTCAAACAGGGCTTACATTTGGAAATCAGCCCCAGCATTTT. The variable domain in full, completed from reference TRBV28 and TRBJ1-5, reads DVKVTQSSRYLVKRTGEKVFLECVQDMDHENMFWYRQDPGLGLRLIYFSYDVKMKEKGDIPEGYSVSREKKERFSLILESASTNQTSMYLCASSQTGLTFGNQPQHFGDGTRLSIL.

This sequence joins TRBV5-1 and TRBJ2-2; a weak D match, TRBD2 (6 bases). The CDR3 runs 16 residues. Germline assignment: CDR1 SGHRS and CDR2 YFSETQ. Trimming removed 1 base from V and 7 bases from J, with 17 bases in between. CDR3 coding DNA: TGCGCCAGCAGCTTGCCAGCTCCCGGGAGAGACGGGGAGCTGTTTTTT. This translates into CASSLPAPGRDGELFF.

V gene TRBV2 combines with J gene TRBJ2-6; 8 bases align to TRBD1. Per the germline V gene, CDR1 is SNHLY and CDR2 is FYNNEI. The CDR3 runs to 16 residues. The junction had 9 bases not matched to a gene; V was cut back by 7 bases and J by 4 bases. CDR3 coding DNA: TGTGCCAGCAAATTGCAGGGGGCTAAAGGGGCCAACGTCCTGACTTTC. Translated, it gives CASKLQGAKGANVLTF.

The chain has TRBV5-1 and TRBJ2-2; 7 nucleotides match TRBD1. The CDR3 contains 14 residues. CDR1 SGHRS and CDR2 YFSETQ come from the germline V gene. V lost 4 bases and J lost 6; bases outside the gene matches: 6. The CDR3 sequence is CASSTRQGSGELFF. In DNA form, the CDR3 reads TGCGCCAGCAGCACCCGACAGGGCTCCGGGGAGCTGTTTTTT.

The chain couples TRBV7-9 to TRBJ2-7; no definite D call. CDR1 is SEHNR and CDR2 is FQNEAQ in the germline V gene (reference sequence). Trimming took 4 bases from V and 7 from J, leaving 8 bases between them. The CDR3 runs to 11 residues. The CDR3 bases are TGTGCCAGCAGCTACTTCGGGGAGCAGTACTTC. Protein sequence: CASSYFGEQYF.

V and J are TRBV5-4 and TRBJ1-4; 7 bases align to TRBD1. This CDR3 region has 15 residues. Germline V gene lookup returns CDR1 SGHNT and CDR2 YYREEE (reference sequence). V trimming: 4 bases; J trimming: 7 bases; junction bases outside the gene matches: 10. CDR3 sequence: CASSPGRDRSEKLFF. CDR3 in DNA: TGTGCCAGCAGCCCAGGCCGGGACAGAAGTGAAAAACTGTTTTTT.

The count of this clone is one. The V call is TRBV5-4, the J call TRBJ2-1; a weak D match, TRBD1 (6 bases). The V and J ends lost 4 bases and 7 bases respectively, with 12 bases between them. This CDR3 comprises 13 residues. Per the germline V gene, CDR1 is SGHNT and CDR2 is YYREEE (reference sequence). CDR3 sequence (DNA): TGTGCCAGCAGCCGTACAGGGTGGAATGAGCAGTTCTTC. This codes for CASSRTGWNEQFF.